This T cell receptor beta chain came from a study of T cell responses to AZD1222 COVID-19 vaccine. Broader study findings: Once two AZD1222 doses were given, Spike-specific TCR breadth and depth went up.

Notes on this clone: Antigen: not known.

Profiling relied on immunoSEQ multiplex PCR, and the TCRdb table lists in-frame clones only, not all of them. The sample lists more than 100,000 clones; 75% to 90% were seen once. CDR1 and CDR2 from the germline V gene are MDHEN and SYDVKM. Trimming removed 5 bases at V and 6 bases at J, with 14 bases between. This CDR3 spans 13 amino acids. The specimen comprised peripheral blood, sampled on day 0 of AZD1222 vaccination. V gene TRBV28 combines with J gene TRBJ2-7; D might be TRBD1 or TRBD2, each matching 6 bases. This clonotype originated in an adult in good health. For the CDR3, the DNA is TGTGCCAGCAGTAGCGAGGGGGGTGGCGAGCAGTACTTC. This sequence encodes CASSSEGGGEQYF.